A single sample is the source of the 14 T cell receptor beta chains below, sequenced in a study of OX40 agonist ivuxolimab in advanced cancers. Method: immunoSEQ multiplex PCR; TCRdb's copy keeps in-frame clones and lacks some. The table has about 86,000 clones, less than 95% seen once. The sequencing used CD4+ or CD8+ T cells sorted from blood, collected in a trial of the OX40 agonist ivuxolimab. The receptors derive from an adult with an advanced solid tumor such as melanoma, head and neck, liver or kidney cancer.

This chain links TRBV27 with TRBJ2-5; 9 bases match TRBD2. Germline CDR1 is MNHEY and CDR2 is SMNVEV (reference sequence). Losses at the gene ends were 5 bases for V and 3 bases for J; bases not matched to a gene: 7. The CDR3 is 15 residues long. The CDR3 region is CASSQLAGHKETQYF. CDR3 nucleotide sequence: TGTGCCAGCAGTCAGCTAGCGGGACACAAAGAGACCCAGTACTTC.

This chain joins TRBV7-9 and TRBJ2-7; D possibly uses TRBD1 or TRBD2 (5 bases each). This CDR3 has 13 residues. Germline V CDR1 and CDR2: SEHNR, FQNEAQ (reference sequence). The ends were cut back, 2 bases at V and 3 bases at J, with 8 bases in the middle. The CDR3 loop reads CASSLRGRYEQYF. The CDR3 DNA reads as TGTGCCAGCAGCTTACGGGGCCGCTACGAGCAGTACTTC.

This clone was detected only once. This chain's CDR3 is CAWEGNTEAFF. CDR3 coding DNA: TGTGCCTGGGAGGGGAACACTGAAGCTTTCTTT. This rearrangement joins TRBV30 to TRBJ1-1; D is uncertain. Trimming shortened V by 5 bases and J by 1 base, and 5 bases separated the two germline ends. CDR1 is GTSNPN and CDR2 is SVGIG in the germline V gene (reference sequence). The CDR3 is 11 amino acids.

This rearrangement joins TRBV15 to TRBJ1-1; no firm D call. The ends were cut back, 2 bases at V and 0 bases at J, with 4 bases in the middle. Germline values: CDR1 LNHNV, CDR2 YYDKDF (reference sequence). The CDR3 is made up of 13 amino acids. This chain's CDR3 is CATSRTVNTEAFF. The CDR3 DNA reads as TGTGCCACCAGCAGAACAGTGAACACTGAAGCTTTCTTT.

Notes on this clone: Other DNA sequences of this sample code for an identical CDR3. The V and J genes are TRBV18 and TRBJ1-2; 7 positions match TRBD1. CDR3 length: 13 residues. The ends lost 6 bases at V and 3 bases at J; junction bases unmatched: 4. Per the germline V gene, CDR1 is KGHSH and CDR2 is LQKENI. CDR3 loop: CASSPDRDYGYTF. For the CDR3, the DNA is TGTGCCAGCTCGCCCGACAGGGACTATGGCTACACCTTC.

Details on this clone: Other DNA sequences of this sample code for an identical CDR3. The V call is TRBV29-1, the J call TRBJ1-1, with D unclear. V gave up 2 bases and J gave up 3 bases, with 7 bases separating them. The CDR3 contains 12 residues. Germline-derived CDR1 and CDR2 are SQVTM and ANQGSEA. The CDR3, as DNA: TGCAGCGTTGAAAAAGGCGACACTGAAGCTTTCTTT. It specifies CSVEKGDTEAFF.

This rearrangement joins TRBV5-5 to TRBJ1-5, with D perhaps TRBD1 (6 bases). This CDR3 comprises 14 residues. The germline gives CDR1 SGHKS, CDR2 YYEKEE (reference sequence). V was cut by 0 bases and J by 4 bases, with 8 bases left in between. CDR3: CASSLEGENQPQHF. The CDR3, as DNA: TGTGCCAGCAGCTTGGAGGGGGAAAATCAGCCCCAGCATTTT.

This chain connects TRBV5-1 to TRBJ2-5; 9 bases agree with TRBD1. The DNA end is more similar to TRBJ2-7, so the J call may be wrong. Germline CDR1 SGHRS, CDR2 YFSETQ. CDR3 size: 16 residues. The CDR3 protein is CASSTYLTGGYYEQYF. In DNA form, the CDR3 reads TGCGCCAGCAGCACCTACCTGACAGGGGGATACTACGAGCAGTACTTC.

This clone appeared once. The rearrangement joins TRBV21-1 to TRBJ2-7; the table calls TRBD1, which could not be checked here. TRBV21-1 represents a pseudogene. CDR3 length equals 16 residues. The CDR3 region has the DNA TGTGCCAGCAGCAAAGGTCCGGGACATTTTATCTACGAGCAGTACTTC. As protein: CASSKGPGHFIYEQYF.

This chain links TRBV25-1 with TRBJ1-2, with D uncertain. Trimming removed 2 bases from V and 5 bases from J, with 12 bases in between. The CDR3 covers 14 residues. Looked up from germline, CDR1 is MGHDK and CDR2 is SYGVNS. CDR3 DNA: TGTGCCAGCAGTGAAACAAACCAGCGGTATGGCTACACCTTC. Translated, it gives CASSETNQRYGYTF.

V gene TRBV11-3 combines with J gene TRBJ2-7; TRBD1 might be the D (5 bases). V was cut by 5 bases and J by 4 bases, with 9 bases left in between. The CDR3 runs 12 residues. The germline V gene encodes CDR1 SGHNT and CDR2 YENEEA. The CDR3 coding sequence is TGTGCCAGCAGCCAGGGCTCGTACGAGCAGTACTTC. It specifies CASSQGSYEQYF.

The genes are TRBV15 and TRBJ2-7; D is perhaps TRBD1 (5 bases). Trimming removed 1 base at V and 1 base at J, with 8 bases between. The CDR3 runs to 14 residues. Germline CDR1 is LNHNV and CDR2 is YYDKDF (reference sequence). DNA of the CDR3: TGTGCCACCAGCAGAGGGACACTATCCTACGAGCAGTACTTC. Protein: CATSRGTLSYEQYF.

This rearrangement joins TRBV28 to TRBJ1-2; maybe TRBD1 (5 bases). This CDR3 spans 11 amino acids. Trimming took 7 bases from V and 6 from J, leaving 9 bases between them. The germline V gene encodes CDR1 MDHEN and CDR2 SYDVKM. The CDR3 sequence is CASIRGDGYTF. The CDR3, as DNA: TGTGCCAGCATAAGAGGGGATGGCTACACCTTC.

The rearrangement links TRBV6-1 to TRBJ2-1; D gene unclear. The CDR3 is 15 residues long. V was pared by 2 bases and J by 2 bases, with 10 bases between. Germline-derived CDR1 and CDR2 are MNHNS and SASEGT. The CDR3 region is CASSESLSPYNEQFF. The DNA for the CDR3 is TGTGCCAGCAGTGAATCCCTATCTCCCTACAATGAGCAGTTCTTC.